The 17 T cell receptor beta chains given below trace back to one sample, sequenced in a study of tumor and adjacent non-tumor tissue in lung cancer. No cell sorting was done before RNA was extracted from the tissue. More than 3 cm separated this lung sample from the edge of the tumor. A modified ARM-PCR protocol with three rounds of nested PCR amplified TCRbeta. TCRdb reanalysed the multiplex PCR reads using MiXCR and keeps one entry per CDR3 protein. This table holds about 77,000 distinct CDR3 sequences, less than 85% found once. The specimen was distant non-tumor lung tissue. The receptors stem from a man between 65 and 85 years old with non-small cell lung cancer.

Comments on this clonotype: A read error is likely, as this CDR3 ends without the conserved phenylalanine or tryptophan. This chain uses TRBV29-1 with TRBJ2-5, with TRBD1 identical over 10 bases. The CDR3 loop spans 13 amino acids. Germline V gene lookup returns CDR1 SQVTM and CDR2 ANQGSEA. CDR3 protein: CNVGTGDLGTQYV. The CDR3 coding sequence is TGCAACGTTGGGACAGGGGATTTGGGGACCCAGTACGTC.

The DNA for the CDR3 is TGTGCCAGCAGATCAGGGACCCTAGCCGGGGAGCAGTTCTTC. Translating gives CASRSGTLAGEQFF. The rearrangement uses TRBV11-2 and TRBJ2-1; possibly TRBD1 or TRBD2 for D (5 bases each). CDR1 is SGHAT, CDR2 FQNNGV, per germline. V lost 6 bases, J lost 10 bases, and 19 bases lay in between. This CDR3 has 14 amino acids.

Remarks on this clonotype: At one of its ends the junction is not consistent with the germline gene, which may arise from a read error. V usage is TRBV29-1 and J usage is TRBJ2-7, with D possibly TRBD2 on 5 matching bases. CDR1 SQVTM and CDR2 ANQGSEA come from the germline V gene. CDR3 length: 14 amino acids. The CDR3 region has the DNA TGTAGCGTTGGTGGATATGGATCATCCTACGGGCAGTACTTC. This codes for CSVGGYGSSYGQYF.

This chain joins TRBV7-8 and TRBJ2-7; no clear D. The ends were cut back, 3 bases at V and 7 bases at J, with 19 bases in the middle. CDR1 is SGHVS and CDR2 is FQNEAQ in the germline V gene. The CDR3 extends over 15 amino acids. The CDR3 spells CASSFISGFAREQYF. CDR3 nucleotide sequence: TGTGCCAGCAGCTTCATCAGTGGTTTCGCGCGAGAGCAGTACTTC.

Concerning this clonotype: This likely comes from a read error, as the CDR3 has no conserved phenylalanine or tryptophan at its end. The V gene is TRBV5-4, the J gene TRBJ2-1; D remains ambiguous. The germline gives CDR1 SGHNT, CDR2 YYREEE (reference sequence). Trimming removed 4 bases from V and 7 bases from J, with 18 bases in between. The CDR3 extends over 15 amino acids. CDR3 in amino acids: CASSLSSQMSNEQFI. DNA for the CDR3: TGTGCCAGCAGCCTTTCATCCCAGATGAGTAATGAGCAGTTCATC.

This clonotype was seen just once. The rearrangement joins TRBV14 to TRBJ2-5; D may be TRBD2 (5 bases). Per the germline V gene, CDR1 is SGHDN and CDR2 is FVKESK. Between the trimmed V and J ends, which lost 4 bases and 4 bases, there was a span of 19 bases. This CDR3 has 16 residues. CDR3 in amino acids: CASSPIWISVSETQYF. In DNA, the CDR3 is TGTGCCAGCAGCCCGATCTGGATTAGCGTCTCAGAGACCCAGTACTTC. The full variable domain, in which reference TRBV14 and TRBJ2-5 provide the parts outside the CDR3, is EAGVTQFPSHSVIEKGQTVTLRCDPISGHDNLYWYRRVMGKEIKFLLHFVKESKQDESGMPNNRFLAERTGGTYSTLKVQPAELEDSGVYFCASSPIWISVSETQYFGPGTRLLVL.

Notes on this clonotype: A read error may explain this, as a much larger clone is one base away. The gene calls are TRBV4-2 and TRBJ1-1; D may be TRBD1 (6 bases). Per germline, CDR1 LGHNA and CDR2 YNFKEQ. The CDR3 is made up of 14 amino acids. CDR3 DNA sequence: TGTACCAGCAGCTTGGGACAAACGAACACTGAAGCTTTCTTT. Protein: CTSSLGQTNTEAFF.

This clonotype was recorded only once. No conserved phenylalanine or tryptophan ends this CDR3, so it is likely a read error. The DNA is left out, because the CDR3 cannot be placed on it with certainty; the CDR3 is given as TCRdb lists it. The J gene is TRBJ2-3, the V gene TRBV12-3 or TRBV12-4; the tabulated D call, TRBD2, remains unverified against the DNA. The CDR3 numbers 14 amino acids, ends counted. The CDR3 here is CASRSGGGTDTPYS.

On this clonotype: A read error is possible here, since a much larger clone lies one base away. The chain links TRBV28 to TRBJ2-7; 11 bases line up with TRBD2. The CDR3 sequence is 15 residues long. V lost 5 bases to trimming and J lost 6 bases; unmatched junction nucleotides: 9. Germline CDR1 MDHEN, CDR2 SYDVKM. This CDR3 reads CASSEIAGGTIEQYF. The CDR3 nucleotides are TGTGCCAGCAGTGAGATAGCGGGGGGGACCATCGAGCAGTACTTC.

Notes on this clonotype: Since no conserved phenylalanine or tryptophan closes the CDR3, a read error is the likely cause. The limits of the CDR3 on the DNA are not certain, so only TCRdb's listed CDR3 is given. V gene TRBV4-1 combines with J gene TRBJ1-5. Germline CDR1 reads MGHRA; CDR2 reads YSYEKL. The CDR3 has 13 residues if both end residues are counted. CDR3: CASSQAINQPQHS.

This clonotype was seen a few times. V and J are TRBV24-1 and TRBJ1-5; TRBD1 matches 8 bases. The length of the CDR3 is 14 residues. V dropped 4 bases and J dropped 4; count of bases not matched to a gene: 2. CDR1 KGHDR and CDR2 SFDVKD come from the germline V gene. CDR3 sequence: CATSETGENQPQHF. The CDR3 DNA is TGTGCCACCAGTGAGACAGGGGAGAATCAGCCCCAGCATTTT.

This clonotype was picked up a small number of times. A junction end diverges from the germline sequence, so it may reflect a read error. The J gene is TRBJ2-5, the V gene TRBV6-1; 8 nucleotides align to TRBD1. CDR3 length equals 14 residues. CDR1 is MNHNS and CDR2 is SASEGT in the germline V gene. In DNA, the CDR3 is TGTGCCAGAAGTGGCGGACAGGGAAAGGAGAAACAGTACTTC. Amino acids: CARSGGQGKEKQYF.

In the case of this clonotype: This is likely a read error, given that the CDR3 carries no conserved phenylalanine or tryptophan at its end. The chain employs TRBV29-1 and TRBJ1-2, with D tentatively TRBD1 (5 bases). CDR3 length equals 13 residues. The germline CDR1 and CDR2 sequences are SQVTM and ANQGSEA. Trimming pared 4 bases from V and 6 bases from J, leaving 15 bases between. CDR3 DNA: TGCAGCGTTGGAGGGGATATTATGGATGGCTACACCTTA. Translating it yields CSVGGDIMDGYTL.

On this clonotype itself: The junction departs from the called germline gene at one end, perhaps through a read error. The J gene is TRBJ2-5, the V gene TRBV29-1; TRBD2 matches 8 bases. Germline values: CDR1 SQVTM, CDR2 ANQGSEA. This CDR3 comprises 14 residues. The DNA of the CDR3 is TGCAAAAGGCGGGAGGCCTTGTACGGAGAGACCCAATACTTC. Translated, it gives CKRREALYGETQYF.

About this clonotype: The junction departs from the called germline gene at one end, perhaps through a read error. This chain joins TRBV4-2 and TRBJ1-6; the D is unclear. CDR1 is LGHNA and CDR2 is YNFKEQ in the germline V gene. CDR3 length: 15 residues. The CDR3 DNA sequence: TGTGCCAGCAACCAAGTCAGGCTGCTCGGATCACCCCTCCACTTT. Translated, it gives CASNQVRLLGSPLHF.

To note about this clonotype: Compared with germline, one end of the junction differs, possibly owing to a read error. The V call is TRBV10-3, the J call TRBJ1-1; TRBD1 agrees at 8 bases. The germline CDR1 and CDR2 sequences are ENHRY and SYGVKD. This CDR3 is 15 amino acids long. The CDR3 bases are TGTGCCATCAGTGAGCCTCAGGGACAGGCCATTGAAGTTTTCTTT. It encodes CAISEPQGQAIEVFF.

This clonotype was picked up many times. The genes are TRBV6-5 and TRBJ2-1, with D tentatively TRBD1 or TRBD2 (6 bases each). This CDR3 is 16 amino acids long. With 3 bases removed from V and 1 base from J, the gap between germline ends came to 13 bases. Germline values: CDR1 MNHEY, CDR2 SVGAGI. The CDR3 bases are TGTGCCAGCAGTTATTTCGGGGGCCGATCCTACAATGAGCAGTTCTTC. This codes for CASSYFGGRSYNEQFF.